This TCR beta chain was captured by sequencing in a study of technical replicates of blood from several donors. CDR3 length equals 15 residues. Germline V gene sequence: CDR1 MDHEN, CDR2 SYDVKM. Deletions cut 6 bases from V and 4 bases from J, with 19 bases between. Data came from immunoSEQ multiplex PCR; TCRdb stores just in-frame clones and leaves some out. This sample has 60,000 to 95,000 clones; 91% occur once, and the top ten carry under 0.4%. J is TRBJ2-7 and V is TRBV28; TRBD2 is a possible D gene (6 bases). Specimen: T cells isolated from PBMCs. The TCR comes from a human donor in good health. Some clones in this sample may be carry-over from other donors' samples. For the CDR3, the DNA is TGTGCCAGCAGCCTTGGGGGGACTCCGCTTTACGAGCAGTACTTC. Its protein product is CASSLGGTPLYEQYF.